These T cell receptor beta chains were read from a single sample in a study of vaccination and CD4 T cells after COVID-19. What these receptors recognize is not known. A single record per CDR3 protein comes from TCRdb applying MiXCR to the PCR reads. This sample has about 7,200 distinct CDR3 sequences, with just over 40% found just once. The sequenced sample consisted of CD4+ T cells from blood, cultured in vitro. These receptors originate from a human donor in good health. Each CDR3 is given with its conserved first and last residue. Size is omitted from some rows. Given values are once, few, many or a class for expanded clones.

TRBV28	few	TRBJ1-1	CASSFEGAAFF
TRBV19	-	TRBJ1-6	CASSVDRNSYNSPLHF
TRBV7-2	few	TRBJ1-2	CASTLVKGAEDGYTF
TRBV7-9	few	TRBJ1-2	CASSPSHGVGYGYTF
TRBV19	few	TRBJ1-5	CASNTAGGAGNQPQHF
TRBV15	-	TRBJ2-5	CATSRDGSRGLGSTQYF
TRBV6-1	few	TRBJ2-3	CATFQRVGDTQYF
TRBV2	-	TRBJ1-2	CASSLRQGAGDGYTF
TRBV20-1	hyperexpanded	TRBJ2-2	CSARVGPSNTGELFF
TRBV5-1	-	TRBJ2-7	CASSLGTGYTYEQYF
TRBV6-4	-	TRBJ2-3	CASSEEYSSTDTQYF
TRBV7-2	few	TRBJ2-3	CASSLAGRGADTQYF
TRBV7-9	few	TRBJ1-1	CASSLVSGFFTEAFF
TRBV20-1	few	TRBJ1-2	CSAFQGGNYVGYTF
TRBV29-1	few	TRBJ1-1	CSVGTGNTEAFF
TRBV19	-	TRBJ2-7	CASSLGQGEQYF
TRBV7-2	few	TRBJ1-2	CASLGGRHGYTF
TRBV7-2	few	TRBJ1-2	CATLYLGGYTF
TRBV27	-	TRBJ2-2	CASSLAGVTGELFF
TRBV5-4	-	TRBJ2-7	CASSLTVAGGLEQYF
TRBV20-1	few	TRBJ1-5	CSALAPSGERTQPQHF
TRBV11-3	-	TRBJ2-2	CASSYSGTGGTGELFF
TRBV19	few	TRBJ1-1	CASSIPGGMNTEAFF
TRBV7-9	-	TRBJ2-5	CASSLARARLGETQYF
TRBV6-5	few	TRBJ2-5	CASSYLETQYF
TRBV20-1	-	TRBJ2-3	CSGQNTDTQYF
TRBV10-1	-	TRBJ1-5	CASSEGAEYSNQPQHF
TRBV5-4	-	TRBJ1-6	CASSPGQANSPLHF
TRBV20-1	-	TRBJ1-2	CSATPLGQQNYGYTF
TRBV6-1	-	TRBJ1-3	CASRLRASGNTIYF
TRBV27	few	TRBJ2-5	CASSLAGDLAGGRGGETQYF
TRBV19	few	TRBJ1-1	CASSIQGARTEAFF
TRBV15	-	TRBJ2-3	CATSSRTAPSTDTQYF
TRBV7-2	-	TRBJ1-1	CASSPKTGGNTEASF
TRBV7-2	-	TRBJ2-1	CASSLSIGSYNEQFF
TRBV20-1	few	TRBJ2-3	CSARSGTSDDTQYF
TRBV10-2	once	TRBJ1-2	CASSEGGRRIYGYTF
TRBV15	few	TRBJ2-2	CATSRVGELFF
TRBV6-2/TRBV6-3	few	TRBJ1-1	CASSYGLGAGGTEAFF
TRBV11-2	-	TRBJ1-1	CASSTQPDWWGNTEAFF
TRBV6-1	-	TRBJ2-2	CASSASGSGDTGELFF
TRBV9	-	TRBJ2-5	CASSVVTGGQETQYF